This T cell receptor (beta chain) was recorded in a study of OX40 agonist ivuxolimab in advanced cancers. Study in general: Every 2 weeks, ivuxolimab was infused into the patients intravenously at between 0.01 and 10 mg/kg.

Produced via immunoSEQ multiplex PCR; TCRdb's table is partial and in-frame only. The table includes roughly 66,000 clones, about 90% detected once. The study's findings and limits: CD4+ and CD8+ T cells in blood underwent clonal expansion by week 6 at 0.1 to 3.0 mg/kg. Nonresponders included some who also had low normalized T-cell clonal expansion.

For this clone: As yet, its antigen is unknown.

Trimming shortened V by 6 bases and J by 7 bases, and 15 bases separated the two germline ends. Germline V gene sequence: CDR1 LGHNA, CDR2 YNFKEQ. The CDR3 spans 14 residues. V and J are TRBV4-2 and TRBJ2-2; D possibly matches TRBD1 or TRBD2 (5 bases each). The sequencing here drew on CD4+ or CD8+ T cells sorted from blood, taken in a trial of the OX40 agonist ivuxolimab. The sequence derives from an adult with an advanced solid tumor such as melanoma, head and neck, liver or kidney cancer. CDR3 in amino acids: CASSRGDRSGELFF. The CDR3 nucleotides are TGTGCCAGCAGTCGAGGGGATAGGAGCGGGGAGCTGTTTTTT.